Shown below are 27 T cell receptor beta chains from a single sample sequenced in a study of OX40 agonist ivuxolimab in advanced cancers. Method: immunoSEQ multiplex PCR; TCRdb's copy keeps in-frame clones and lacks some. The table records roughly 60,000 clones, 65% to 90% of them present only once. The specimen comprised CD4+ or CD8+ T cells sorted from blood, sampled in a trial of the OX40 agonist ivuxolimab. The receptor set was obtained from an adult with an advanced solid tumor such as melanoma, head and neck, liver or kidney cancer.

The rearrangement links TRBV5-1 to TRBJ1-1, with D unresolved. V shed 6 bases and J shed 1 base, with 13 bases lying between them. CDR3 length: 14 amino acids. Germline loops: CDR1 SGHRS, CDR2 YFSETQ. CDR3 in amino acids: CASTLGQPNTEAFF. The CDR3 DNA is TGCGCCAGCACCCTCGGGCAGCCGAACACTGAAGCTTTCTTT. The variable domain in full, with the rest retrieved from reference TRBV5-1 and TRBJ1-1, is KAGVTQTPRYLIKTRGQQVTLSCSPISGHRSVSWYQQTPGQGLQFLFEYFSETQRNKGNFPGRFSGRQFSNSRSEMNVSTLELGDSALYLCASTLGQPNTEAFFGQGTRLTVV.

This chain joins TRBV2 and TRBJ1-3; D is ambiguous. This CDR3 spans 15 amino acids. The germline V gene has CDR1 SNHLY and CDR2 FYNNEI. V shed 5 bases and J shed 0 bases, with 11 bases lying between them. CDR3 sequence (DNA): TGTGCCAGCAGTTCCTCCATTTTCTCTGGAAACACCATATATTTT. It yields the protein CASSSSIFSGNTIYF.

CDR3 nucleotide sequence: TGCGCCAGCAGCTTGGGGGACAGATACAATCAGCCCCAGCATTTT. This sequence encodes CASSLGDRYNQPQHF. The rearrangement uses TRBV5-1 and TRBJ1-5; 7 bases map to TRBD1. CDR1 and CDR2 (germline): SGHRS, YFSETQ. With 0 bases clipped from V and 3 bases from J, the junction kept 3 bases outside the gene matches. This CDR3 is built from 15 residues.

J is TRBJ2-2 and V is TRBV7-9; D uncertain. Trimming took off 2 bases at V and 2 bases at J, with 6 bases between the two ends. The CDR3 extends over 14 amino acids. Germline lookup yields CDR1 SEHNR and CDR2 FQNEAQ (reference sequence). CDR3 region: CASSLRRNTGELFF. CDR3 coding DNA: TGTGCCAGCAGCTTAAGGCGAAACACCGGGGAGCTGTTTTTT.

The chain recombines TRBV27 with TRBJ2-7; a weak D match, TRBD2 (6 bases). There are 12 residues in the CDR3. Germline V lookup: CDR1 MNHEY, CDR2 SMNVEV (reference sequence). V was shortened by 3 bases and J by 5 bases, with 8 bases between the two germline ends. CDR3 sequence reads: CASSLGGNEQYF. DNA of the CDR3: TGTGCCAGCAGTTTGGGCGGGAACGAGCAGTACTTC.

V is TRBV12-5 and J is TRBJ1-1; D gene ambiguous. Trimming shortened V by 2 bases and J by 2 bases, and 6 bases separated the two germline ends. Germline lookup yields CDR1 LGHNT and CDR2 FRNRAP. This CDR3 has 13 residues. CDR3 sequence (DNA): TGTGCTAGTGGTTTGAGTGTCAACACTGAAGCTTTCTTT. This gives the protein CASGLSVNTEAFF.

This rearrangement joins TRBV6-1 to TRBJ2-7; D assignment may be TRBD1 or TRBD2 (5 bases each). The germline V gene has CDR1 MNHNS and CDR2 SASEGT. V was clipped by 11 bases and J by 7 bases, with 15 bases between them. The CDR3 covers 11 residues. The CDR3 nucleotides are TGTGCCCTGGGGCTAGCAGGTGAGCAGTACTTC. This encodes CALGLAGEQYF.

The genes are TRBV9 and TRBJ2-1; unclear D gene. There are 15 residues in the CDR3. In germline, CDR1 is SGDLS, CDR2 YYNGEE. The V end lost 0 bases, the J end lost 2 bases, and 9 bases lay between the germline ends. This CDR3 is CASSVGRNTYNEQFF. In DNA, the CDR3 is TGTGCCAGCAGCGTAGGGCGGAACACCTACAATGAGCAGTTCTTC. The whole variable domain, remainder taken from reference TRBV9 and TRBJ2-1, is DSGVTQTPKHLITATGQRVTLRCSPRSGDLSVYWYQQSLDQGLQFLIQYYNGEERAKGNILERFSAQQFPDLHSELNLSSLELGDSALYFCASSVGRNTYNEQFFGPGTRLTVL.

This clone was found a few times. The chain combines TRBV14 with TRBJ2-5; D may be TRBD1 (6 bases). Trimming took off 3 bases at V and 5 bases at J, with 19 bases between the two ends. This CDR3 contains 16 residues. The V gene's germline CDR1 is SGHDN and CDR2 FVKESK. The CDR3 DNA sequence: TGTGCCAGCAGCCATTACAGGGAGAGCACAAGGGAGACCCAGTACTTC. This sequence encodes CASSHYRESTRETQYF.

This clone was recorded once. This chain uses TRBV19 with TRBJ1-2; 7 bases are a match to TRBD1. The trim removed 7 bases at V and 7 bases at J, leaving 12 bases unmatched. Germline CDR1 reads LNHDA; CDR2 reads SQIVND (reference sequence). The CDR3 extends over 14 amino acids. CDR3: CASILRQGDAGYTF. The CDR3 nucleotides read TGTGCCAGTATTCTTCGACAGGGAGATGCTGGCTACACCTTC.

J is TRBJ2-7 and V is TRBV9; TRBD1 is a possible D gene (7 bases). Germline V CDR1 and CDR2: SGDLS, YYNGEE. The CDR3 loop spans 16 amino acids. Between the trimmed V and J ends, which lost 2 bases and 6 bases, there was a span of 21 bases. This CDR3 reads CASSVGGQATRAEQYF. CDR3 DNA: TGTGCCAGCAGCGTGGGAGGACAGGCCACTAGGGCCGAGCAGTACTTC. The full variable domain, in which reference TRBV9 and TRBJ2-7 provide the parts outside the CDR3, is DSGVTQTPKHLITATGQRVTLRCSPRSGDLSVYWYQQSLDQGLQFLIQYYNGEERAKGNILERFSAQQFPDLHSELNLSSLELGDSALYFCASSVGGQATRAEQYFGPGTRLTVT.

The DNA for the CDR3 is TGTGCCTGGAGTGTGGCTGGGACAGGGTGGAATCAGCCCCAGCATTTT. Amino acid sequence: CAWSVAGTGWNQPQHF. This chain joins TRBV30 and TRBJ1-5; 9 bases match TRBD1. From germline, CDR1 is GTSNPN and CDR2 SVGIG (reference sequence). The V gene end was trimmed by 0 bases and the J gene end by 4 bases; junction bases not matched to a gene: 7. CDR3 length: 16 amino acids.

This clone has just a few counts. The rearrangement uses TRBV11-2 and TRBJ1-1; D is uncertain. Germline-derived CDR1 and CDR2 are SGHAT and FQNNGV. CDR3 length: 14 residues. V shed 0 bases and J shed 0 bases, with 5 bases lying between them. CDR3 amino acids: CASSLDTVNTEAFF. The CDR3, as DNA: TGTGCCAGCAGCTTAGATACGGTGAACACTGAAGCTTTCTTT.

The V gene is TRBV5-8, the J gene TRBJ2-7, with D possibly being TRBD1 (5 bases). Germline CDR1 reads SGHTS; CDR2 reads YDEGEE. Trimming pared 5 bases from V and 3 bases from J, leaving 12 bases between. The CDR3 runs to 13 residues. The DNA of the CDR3 is TGTGCCAGCAGTAACCGACAGTTCTACGAGCAGTACTTC. This sequence encodes CASSNRQFYEQYF.

CDR3: CASSLTTSGGVNEQFF. In nucleotides, the CDR3 is TGTGCCAGCAGTCTCACGACTAGCGGGGGGGTCAATGAGCAGTTCTTC. The rearrangement uses TRBV27 and TRBJ2-1, with 14 bases fitting TRBD2. Germline V lookup: CDR1 MNHEY, CDR2 SMNVEV (reference sequence). There are 16 residues in the CDR3. Trimming cost V 5 bases and J 6 bases; bases outside gene matches: 6.

This clone was found once. This rearrangement joins TRBV7-9 to TRBJ2-3; 9 positions match TRBD2. In germline, CDR1 is SEHNR, CDR2 FQNEAQ (reference sequence). The CDR3 sequence is 15 residues long. The J segment lost 3 bases and the V segment lost 5 bases, leaving 6 bases of the junction unmatched. CDR3 coding DNA: TGTGCCAGCAGCCTCAGTCTAGCGGGGACAGATACGCAGTATTTT. Translation: CASSLSLAGTDTQYF.

The chain combines TRBV27 with TRBJ1-1; D unclear. The CDR3 is made up of 15 amino acids. CDR1 is MNHEY and CDR2 is SMNVEV in the germline V gene (reference sequence). Trimming took off 1 base at V and 1 base at J, with 10 bases between the two ends. This CDR3 is CASSLLRTGNTEAFF. The CDR3 bases are TGTGCCAGCAGTTTATTAAGGACTGGGAACACTGAAGCTTTCTTT.

The chain employs TRBV4-1 and TRBJ1-6, with D uncertain. Germline lookup yields CDR1 MGHRA and CDR2 YSYEKL. Between the trimmed V and J ends, which lost 2 bases and 7 bases, there was a span of 21 bases. There are 18 residues in the CDR3. This CDR3 reads CASSQLVPIGVPNSPLHF. The CDR3 nucleotides are TGCGCCAGCAGCCAATTGGTCCCCATAGGCGTACCCAATTCACCCCTCCACTTT.

V is TRBV6-1 and J is TRBJ2-5, with 8 positions matching TRBD2. Germline CDR1 MNHNS, CDR2 SASEGT. This CDR3 is built from 12 residues. J lost 13 bases, V lost 7 bases, and 11 bases had no gene match. CDR3 protein: CASISRTSLMYF. As DNA, the CDR3 is TGTGCCAGCATTTCTCGGACTAGCCTTATGTACTTC.

The chain links TRBV27 to TRBJ2-3; 11 bases align to TRBD2. V lost 3 bases, J lost 1 base, and 6 bases stayed unmatched. The CDR3 has 17 amino acids. CDR1 and CDR2 (germline): MNHEY, SMNVEV (reference sequence). In DNA, the CDR3 is TGTGCCAGCAGTTTCGGCCGGACTAGCGGGCGCACAGATACGCAGTATTTT. This sequence encodes CASSFGRTSGRTDTQYF.

The CDR3 bases are TGTGCCAGCAGTGAAACGGGACAGGGGAATGGCTACACCTTC. Translating gives CASSETGQGNGYTF. The chain links TRBV6-1 to TRBJ1-2; 10 positions agree with TRBD1. Germline values: CDR1 MNHNS, CDR2 SASEGT. This CDR3 has 14 residues. Germline trimming cut 2 bases from V and 6 bases from J; bases unmatched to any gene: 3.

The chain links TRBV4-1 to TRBJ2-7; D is unresolved. The CDR3 has 15 amino acids. The V and J ends lost 1 base and 3 bases respectively, with 13 bases between them. The germline CDR1 and CDR2 sequences are MGHRA and YSYEKL. CDR3 nucleotide sequence: TGCGCCAGCAGCCAAGTCGCGCAGACTTTCTACGAGCAGTACTTC. Translation gives CASSQVAQTFYEQYF.

V usage is TRBV6-5 and J usage is TRBJ1-2, with TRBD1 matching over 7 bases. V shed 8 bases, J shed 1 base, and the junction held 10 bases outside the gene matches. This CDR3 spans 15 amino acids. Germline V CDR1 and CDR2: MNHEY, SVGAGI. The CDR3 region is CASGDSFNVNYGYTF. The DNA for the CDR3 is TGTGCCAGCGGGGACAGCTTTAACGTTAACTATGGCTACACCTTC.

In nucleotides, the CDR3 is TGTGCCAGCTCACCAGGTACTGGGGCTGGGGCCAACGTCCTGACTTTC. Amino acid sequence: CASSPGTGAGANVLTF. The chain carries TRBV18 and TRBJ2-6; D remains unclear. The CDR3 runs to 16 residues. In germline, CDR1 is KGHSH, CDR2 LQKENI. V was trimmed by 2 bases and J by 2 bases, leaving 10 bases between them. Using reference TRBV18 and TRBJ2-6 for the parts outside the CDR3, the full variable domain is NAGVMQNPRHLVRRRGQEARLRCSPMKGHSHVYWYRQLPEEGLKFMVYLQKENIIDESGMPKERFSAEFPKEGPSILRIQQVVRGDSAAYFCASSPGTGAGANVLTFGAGSRLTVL.

In its sample, this clone was seen a few times. The rearrangement links TRBV18 to TRBJ2-7; D unclear. Trimming took off 3 bases at V and 0 bases at J, with 9 bases between the two ends. The CDR3 loop spans 14 amino acids. Germline CDR1 KGHSH, CDR2 LQKENI. DNA for the CDR3: TGTGCCAGCTCACCCACTACGAGCTCCTACGAGCAGTACTTC. Translated: CASSPTTSSYEQYF. Looking up the rest from reference TRBV18 and TRBJ2-7 gives the full variable domain: NAGVMQNPRHLVRRRGQEARLRCSPMKGHSHVYWYRQLPEEGLKFMVYLQKENIIDESGMPKERFSAEFPKEGPSILRIQQVVRGDSAAYFCASSPTTSSYEQYFGPGTRLTVT.

J is TRBJ2-7 and V is TRBV7-9, with no clear D. The CDR3 extends over 12 amino acids. V was shortened by 5 bases and J by 4 bases, with 9 bases between the two germline ends. Germline V CDR1 and CDR2: SEHNR, FQNEAQ (reference sequence). The chain's CDR3 is CASSETTYEQYF. The DNA for the CDR3 is TGTGCCAGCAGCGAAACTACTTACGAGCAGTACTTC.

V is TRBV29-1 and J is TRBJ2-3, with D uncertain. Germline CDR1 and CDR2: SQVTM and ANQGSEA. V was cut by 3 bases and J by 3 bases, with 7 bases left in between. The CDR3 is 12 residues long. The CDR3 protein is CSVEAGTDTQYF. The CDR3 DNA reads as TGCAGCGTTGAGGCAGGAACAGATACGCAGTATTTT.